The clone carrying this T cell receptor (beta chain) turned up a few times. As yet, its antigen is unknown. In TCRdb, the RT-PCR reads were re-called with MiXCR into one record per CDR3 protein. The sample holds 800,000 to 1,000,000 distinct CDR3 sequences, around 21% seen once. The record originates from a study of response to subunit inactivated influenza vaccine. Notes on the study in general: The authors suggested that few new T cells are recruited per seasonal influenza vaccination.

V gave up 5 bases and J gave up 1 base; unmatched junction bases: 7. This CDR3 region has 15 residues. The germline gives CDR1 DFQATT, CDR2 SNEGSKA (reference sequence). Sample: PBMCs from blood, taken roughly 5 days after vaccination. The TCR sequence derives from a man aged 50 to 60 who received an inactivated influenza vaccine. The chain carries TRBV20-1 and TRBJ2-3; 9 positions match TRBD2. In DNA form, the CDR3 reads TGCAGTGCTTCTCCGATAGCGGGAGGCACAGATACGCAGTATTTT. It is translated as CSASPIAGGTDTQYF.